This T cell receptor beta chain was profiled in a study of blood T cell repertoires in COVID-19. Background on the study: Samples taken during acute and convalescent COVID-19 were collected in the United States, Italy and Spain. T cells, B-cell-depleted T cells, or PBMCs provided the cDNA or gDNA that served as material.

As processed by the authors: Amplification from reference gene primers served as the basis for estimated nucleated cell counts. Method: immunoSEQ multiplex PCR; TCRdb's copy keeps in-frame clones and lacks some. The DNA was the basis for D and trimming; V, J and clone size are from that table. Counted here are over 200,000 clones, roughly 88% occurring once; the ten biggest clones make up around 2.4%. J was trimmed by 5 bases and V by 5 bases; bases with no gene match: 3. Germline values: CDR1 SEHNR, CDR2 FQNEAQ (reference sequence). The CDR3 loop spans 14 amino acids. This TCR was recovered from a man aged 35-49 years who had recovered from COVID-19. V usage is TRBV7-9 and J usage is TRBJ2-4; 10 bases line up with TRBD2. The sample taken for sequencing was peripheral blood. DNA of the CDR3: TGTGCCAGCAGCCCTAGCGGGGGCCAAAACATTCAGTACTTC. Its protein product is CASSPSGGQNIQYF.